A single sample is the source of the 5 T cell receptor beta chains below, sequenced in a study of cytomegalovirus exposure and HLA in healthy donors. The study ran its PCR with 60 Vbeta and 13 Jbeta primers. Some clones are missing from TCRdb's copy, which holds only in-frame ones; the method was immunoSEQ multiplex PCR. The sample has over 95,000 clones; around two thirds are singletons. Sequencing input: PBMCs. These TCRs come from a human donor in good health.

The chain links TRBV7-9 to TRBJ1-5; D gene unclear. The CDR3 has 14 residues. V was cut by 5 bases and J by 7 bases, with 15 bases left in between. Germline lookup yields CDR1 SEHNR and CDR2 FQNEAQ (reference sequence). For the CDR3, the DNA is TGTGCCAGCAGCAATGTAGGAGGGAGCCAGCCCCAGCATTTT. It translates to CASSNVGGSQPQHF.

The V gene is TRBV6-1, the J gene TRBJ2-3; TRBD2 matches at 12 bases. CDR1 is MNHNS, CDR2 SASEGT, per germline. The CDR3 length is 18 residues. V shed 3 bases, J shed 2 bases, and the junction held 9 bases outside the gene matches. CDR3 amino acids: CASSDPGLAGLNTDTQYF. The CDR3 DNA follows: TGTGCCAGCAGTGACCCGGGACTAGCGGGCCTTAACACAGATACGCAGTATTTT.

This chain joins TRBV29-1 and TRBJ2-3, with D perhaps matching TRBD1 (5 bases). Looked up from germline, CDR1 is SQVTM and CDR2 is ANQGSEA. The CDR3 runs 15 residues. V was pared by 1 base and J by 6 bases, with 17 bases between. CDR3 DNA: TGCAGCGTTGAAGGGCAGGGAAGTGGTAGCGATACGCAGTATTTT. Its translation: CSVEGQGSGSDTQYF.

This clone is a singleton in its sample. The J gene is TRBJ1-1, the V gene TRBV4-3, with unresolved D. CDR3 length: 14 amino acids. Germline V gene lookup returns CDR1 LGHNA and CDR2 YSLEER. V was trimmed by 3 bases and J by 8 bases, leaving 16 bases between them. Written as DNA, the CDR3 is TGCGCCAGCAGCCAGGACGGAATACCGGGGGAAGCTTTCTTT. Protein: CASSQDGIPGEAFF.

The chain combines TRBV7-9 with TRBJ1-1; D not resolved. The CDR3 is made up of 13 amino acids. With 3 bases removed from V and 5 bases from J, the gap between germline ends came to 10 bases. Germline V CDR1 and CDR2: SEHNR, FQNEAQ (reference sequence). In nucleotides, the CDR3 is TGTGCCAGCAGCTTTTATTCAGGTACTGAAGCTTTCTTT. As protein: CASSFYSGTEAFF.